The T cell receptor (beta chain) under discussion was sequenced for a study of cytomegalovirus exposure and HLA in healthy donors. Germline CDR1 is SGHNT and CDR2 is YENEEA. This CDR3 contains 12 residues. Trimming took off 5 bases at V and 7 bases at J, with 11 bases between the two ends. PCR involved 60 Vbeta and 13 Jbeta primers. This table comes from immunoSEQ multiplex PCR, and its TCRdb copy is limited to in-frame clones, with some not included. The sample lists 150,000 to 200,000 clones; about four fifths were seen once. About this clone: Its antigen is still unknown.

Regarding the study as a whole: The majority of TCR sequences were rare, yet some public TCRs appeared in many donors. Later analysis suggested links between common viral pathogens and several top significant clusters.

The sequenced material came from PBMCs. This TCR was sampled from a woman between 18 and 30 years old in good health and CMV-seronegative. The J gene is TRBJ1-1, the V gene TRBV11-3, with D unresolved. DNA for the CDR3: TGTGCCAGCAGCGCGGAGACGGTTGAAGCTTTCTTT. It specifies CASSAETVEAFF.